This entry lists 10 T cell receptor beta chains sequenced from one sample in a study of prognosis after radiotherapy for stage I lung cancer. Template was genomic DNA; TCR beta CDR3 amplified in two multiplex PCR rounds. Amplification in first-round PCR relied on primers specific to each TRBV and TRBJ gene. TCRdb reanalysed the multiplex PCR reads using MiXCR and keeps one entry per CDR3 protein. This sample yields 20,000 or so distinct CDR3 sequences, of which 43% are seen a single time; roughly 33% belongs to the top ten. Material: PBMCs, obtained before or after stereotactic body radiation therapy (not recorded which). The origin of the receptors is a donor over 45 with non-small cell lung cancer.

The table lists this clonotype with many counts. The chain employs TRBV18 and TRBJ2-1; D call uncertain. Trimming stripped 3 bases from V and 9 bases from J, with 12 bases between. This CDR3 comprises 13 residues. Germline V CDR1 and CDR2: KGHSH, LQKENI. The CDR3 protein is CASSPLTPSEQFF. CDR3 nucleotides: TGTGCCAGCTCACCCCTTACCCCCTCTGAGCAGTTCTTC.

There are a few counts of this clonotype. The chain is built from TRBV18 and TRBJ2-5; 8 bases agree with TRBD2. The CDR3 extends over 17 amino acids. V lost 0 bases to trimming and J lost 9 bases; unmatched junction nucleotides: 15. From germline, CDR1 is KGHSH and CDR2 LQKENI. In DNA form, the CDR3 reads TGTGCCAGCTCACCACCGACCGGGGGGGATTCCACGAGGGCCCAGTACTTC. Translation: CASSPPTGGDSTRAQYF.

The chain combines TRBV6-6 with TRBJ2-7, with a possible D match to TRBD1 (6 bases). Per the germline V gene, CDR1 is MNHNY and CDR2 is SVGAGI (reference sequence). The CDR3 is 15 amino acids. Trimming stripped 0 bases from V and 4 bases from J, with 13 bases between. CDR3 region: CASSYSPQGGYEQYF. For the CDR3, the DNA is TGTGCCAGCAGTTACTCGCCACAGGGTGGGTACGAGCAGTACTTC.

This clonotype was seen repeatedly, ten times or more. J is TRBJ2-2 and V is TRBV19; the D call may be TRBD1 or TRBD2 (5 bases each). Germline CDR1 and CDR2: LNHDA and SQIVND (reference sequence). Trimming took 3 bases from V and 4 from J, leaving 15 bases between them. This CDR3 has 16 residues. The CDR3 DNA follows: TGTGCCAGTAGTATCCTTAGGCTGAGGGGCACCGGGGAGCTGTTTTTT. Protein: CASSILRLRGTGELFF. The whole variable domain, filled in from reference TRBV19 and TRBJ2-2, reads DGGITQSPKYLFRKEGQNVTLSCEQNLNHDAMYWYRQDPGQGLRLIYYSQIVNDFQKGDIAEGYSVSREKKESFPLTVTSAQKNPTAFYLCASSILRLRGTGELFFGEGSRLTVL.

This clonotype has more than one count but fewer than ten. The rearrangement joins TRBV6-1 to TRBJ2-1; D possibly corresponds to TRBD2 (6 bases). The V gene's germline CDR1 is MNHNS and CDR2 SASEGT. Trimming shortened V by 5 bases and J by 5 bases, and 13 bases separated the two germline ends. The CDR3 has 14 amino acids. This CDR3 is CASSLAGYNNEQFF. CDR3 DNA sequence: TGTGCCAGCAGTCTGGCGGGATATAACAATGAGCAGTTCTTC.

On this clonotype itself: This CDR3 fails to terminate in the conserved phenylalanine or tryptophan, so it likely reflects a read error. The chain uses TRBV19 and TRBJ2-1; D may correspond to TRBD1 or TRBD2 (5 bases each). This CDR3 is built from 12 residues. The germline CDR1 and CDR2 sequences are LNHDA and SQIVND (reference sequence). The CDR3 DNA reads TGTGCCAGTAGAGGCCGGGGCAATGGGCAGTTCTCC. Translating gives CASRGRGNGQFS.

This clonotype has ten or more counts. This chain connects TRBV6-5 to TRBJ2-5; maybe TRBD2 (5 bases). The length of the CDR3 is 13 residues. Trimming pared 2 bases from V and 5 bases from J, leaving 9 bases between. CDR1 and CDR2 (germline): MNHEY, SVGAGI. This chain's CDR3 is CASSYLAGETQYF. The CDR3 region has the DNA TGTGCCAGCAGTTACCTAGCTGGGGAGACCCAGTACTTC.

CDR3 DNA: TGTGCCAGCAGCCCATACCGGGGAGAGCAGTACTTC. This gives the protein CASSPYRGEQYF. This rearrangement joins TRBV3-1 to TRBJ2-7; D may be TRBD2 (5 bases). V was cut by 4 bases and J by 7 bases, with 11 bases left in between. CDR3 length equals 12 residues. Germline V lookup: CDR1 LGHDT, CDR2 YNNKEL (reference sequence).

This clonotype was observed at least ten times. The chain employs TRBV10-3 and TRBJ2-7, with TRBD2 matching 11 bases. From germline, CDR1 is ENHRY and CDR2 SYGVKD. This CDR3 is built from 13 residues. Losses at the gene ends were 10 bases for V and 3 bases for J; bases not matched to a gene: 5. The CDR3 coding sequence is TGTGCCACCTGGACTAGCGGGTTCTACGAGCAGTACTTC. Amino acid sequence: CATWTSGFYEQYF.

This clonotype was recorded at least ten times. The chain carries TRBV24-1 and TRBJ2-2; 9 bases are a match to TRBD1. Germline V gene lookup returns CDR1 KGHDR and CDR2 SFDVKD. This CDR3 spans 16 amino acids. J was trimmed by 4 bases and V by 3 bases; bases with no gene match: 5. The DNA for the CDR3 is TGTGCCACCAGTGATCCCGGGACAGGGACCACCGGGGAGCTGTTTTTT. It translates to CATSDPGTGTTGELFF.